Presented here are 24 T cell receptor beta chains from one specimen sequenced in a study of blood T cell repertoires in COVID-19. Generated by immunoSEQ multiplex PCR, the TCRdb table keeps only in-frame clones and is missing some. The sample shows over 100,000 clones, approximately 88% of them seen only once. The sequencing input was peripheral blood. The receptors originated from a man over 45 with acute or convalescent COVID-19.

The chain combines TRBV7-8 with TRBJ2-3; D not resolved. Germline CDR1 and CDR2: SGHVS and FQNEAQ. This CDR3 contains 18 residues. The V end was cut by 2 bases, the J end by 1 base, with 19 bases between. Written as DNA, the CDR3 is TGTGCCAGCAGCTTATCAGAGGTTTGGGTATCTGGCACAGATACGCAGTATTTT. Protein sequence: CASSLSEVWVSGTDTQYF. The full variable domain, completed using reference TRBV7-8 and TRBJ2-3, is GAGVSQSPRYKVAKRGQDVALRCDPISGHVSLFWYQQALGQGPEFLTYFQNEAQLDKSGLPSDRFFAERPEGSVSTLKIQRTQQEDSAVYLCASSLSEVWVSGTDTQYFGPGTRLTVL.

V is TRBV27 and J is TRBJ1-5; TRBD1 aligns across 8 bases. Germline assignment: CDR1 MNHEY and CDR2 SMNVEV (reference sequence). After removal of 8 bases from V and 7 bases from J, the junction contained 10 bases not matched to a gene. The CDR3 is 14 residues long. Here the CDR3 reads CASAPWDRRQPQHF. The CDR3 coding sequence is TGTGCCAGCGCTCCTTGGGACAGGCGACAGCCCCAGCATTTT.

The chain has TRBV21-1 and TRBJ1-3; the table's D call, TRBD1, has no DNA check behind it. TRBV21-1 is annotated as a pseudogene. The CDR3 contains 14 residues. For the CDR3, the DNA is TGTGCCAGCAGCAAGGACAGGAAAAGAAACACCATATATTTT. Its translation: CASSKDRKRNTIYF.

This clone was detected a few times. The chain's CDR3 is CASSLVPENTEAFF. For the CDR3, the DNA is TGTGCCAGCAGCTTGGTGCCAGAGAACACTGAAGCTTTCTTT. This sequence joins TRBV5-4 and TRBJ1-1; D call uncertain. The CDR3 has 14 residues. The V gene lost 0 bases and the J gene lost 1 base, with 7 bases spanning the gap. Germline V lookup: CDR1 SGHNT, CDR2 YYREEE (reference sequence).

The CDR3 protein is CAVSGRAYNEQFF. CDR3 coding DNA: TGTGCCGTTAGCGGGAGGGCCTACAATGAGCAGTTCTTC. The chain is built from TRBV28 and TRBJ2-1; 11 nucleotides line up with TRBD2. The CDR3 runs 13 residues. The V gene's germline CDR1 is MDHEN and CDR2 SYDVKM. V lost 11 bases, J lost 2 bases, and 2 bases stayed unmatched.

This clone was detected only once. The CDR3 DNA reads as TGTGCCAGCAGCGTCCATAGCAATCAGCCCCAGCATTTT. Its translation is CASSVHSNQPQHF. The chain carries TRBV9 and TRBJ1-5; D uncertain. The germline V gene encodes CDR1 SGDLS and CDR2 YYNGEE. CDR3 size: 13 residues. Trimming pared 2 bases from V and 0 bases from J, leaving 3 bases between.

This clone was detected once. The chain is built from TRBV7-2 and TRBJ1-3, with TRBD1 matching over 9 bases. V was clipped by 3 bases and J by 2 bases; unmatched bases: 2. This CDR3 is 15 amino acids long. Germline V lookup: CDR1 SGHTA, CDR2 FQGNSA. The DNA of the CDR3 is TGTGCCAGCAGCTTTACAGGGGGCCCTGGAAACACCATATATTTT. Protein product: CASSFTGGPGNTIYF.

The chain links TRBV4-2 to TRBJ1-1; no firm D call. The CDR3 is 16 residues long. Looked up from germline, CDR1 is LGHNA and CDR2 is YNFKEQ. The germline V and J ends were trimmed by 6 bases and 6 bases, with 23 bases remaining between them. In nucleotides, the CDR3 is TGTGCCAGCAGTAACCCGGGAGGGAATGGGGATCCTGAAGCTTTCTTT. It is translated as CASSNPGGNGDPEAFF.

The chain combines TRBV27 with TRBJ1-3, with D possibly being TRBD1 (5 bases). The V and J ends lost 4 bases and 1 base respectively, with 14 bases between them. There are 16 residues in the CDR3. Germline values: CDR1 MNHEY, CDR2 SMNVEV (reference sequence). The CDR3 DNA sequence: TGTGCCAGCAGTTCGACAGCTATCGGGTCTGGAAACACCATATATTTT. This encodes CASSSTAIGSGNTIYF.

This clone has a handful of counts. The chain links TRBV6-5 to TRBJ1-1; no definite D call. Trimming took off 7 bases at V and 1 base at J, with 4 bases between the two ends. The germline gives CDR1 MNHEY, CDR2 SVGAGI. The CDR3 length is 11 residues. CDR3 amino acids: CASKRNTEAFF. For the CDR3, the DNA is TGTGCCAGCAAGAGGAACACTGAAGCTTTCTTT.

The chain joins TRBV19 to TRBJ2-3, with 7 positions matching TRBD2. The V and J ends lost 6 bases and 4 bases, in that order; junction bases with no gene match: 10. This CDR3 has 15 amino acids. CDR1 and CDR2 from the germline V gene are LNHDA and SQIVND (reference sequence). CDR3 in DNA: TGTGCCAGTAGCAAACTAGCGAGTGTGTCAGATACGCAGTATTTT. As protein: CASSKLASVSDTQYF.

The chain has TRBV6-1 and TRBJ2-3; the D gene is possibly TRBD1 (7 bases). The CDR3 covers 14 residues. Germline-derived CDR1 and CDR2 are MNHNS and SASEGT. The V and J ends lost 6 bases and 4 bases respectively, with 14 bases between them. This chain's CDR3 is CASSPGGQADTQYF. The CDR3 DNA reads as TGTGCCAGCAGCCCAGGGGGGCAGGCAGATACGCAGTATTTT.

The J gene is TRBJ2-7, the V gene TRBV6-6, with 8 bases fitting TRBD2. V was clipped by 6 bases and J by 0 bases; unmatched bases: 4. The germline gives CDR1 MNHNY, CDR2 SVGAGI (reference sequence). This CDR3 region has 14 residues. CDR3 in amino acids: CASRTSGSSYEQYF. The DNA for the CDR3 is TGTGCCAGCAGGACCAGCGGGAGCTCCTACGAGCAGTACTTC.

The gene calls are TRBV2 and TRBJ1-1; tentative D call: TRBD1 (5 bases). Trimming removed 10 bases at V and 4 bases at J, with 19 bases between. This CDR3 is built from 14 residues. From germline, CDR1 is SNHLY and CDR2 FYNNEI. The CDR3, as DNA: TGTGCCACCCGGACCCAGGGTCTCGTCACTGAAGCTTTCTTT. It encodes CATRTQGLVTEAFF. Full variable domain (rest looked up from reference TRBV2 and TRBJ1-1): EPEVTQTPSHQVTQMGQEVILRCVPISNHLYFYWYRQILGQKVEFLVSFYNNEISEKSEIFDDQFSVERPDGSNFTLKIRSTKLEDSAMYFCATRTQGLVTEAFFGQGTRLTVV.

The rearrangement joins TRBV5-5 to TRBJ1-2; D gene ambiguous. The germline CDR1 and CDR2 sequences are SGHKS and YYEKEE (reference sequence). Trimming left V 4 bases short and J 4 bases short, with 14 bases between. The CDR3 spans 14 residues. DNA for the CDR3: TGTGCCAGCAGCCTCCGGACTTACTCCTATGGCTACACCTTC. This sequence encodes CASSLRTYSYGYTF.

The V gene is TRBV3-1 (or the pseudogene TRBV3-2), the J gene TRBJ1-4; 7 bases map to TRBD1. The CDR3 length is 15 residues. Germline V gene sequence: CDR1 LGHDT, CDR2 YNNKEL (reference sequence). After removal of 4 bases from V and 4 bases from J, the junction contained 6 bases not matched to a gene. The CDR3 DNA reads TGTGCCAGCAGCCCTCGGGACAGACTTAATGAAAAACTGTTTTTT. This encodes CASSPRDRLNEKLFF.

The genes are TRBV27 and TRBJ2-3; 9 bases agree with TRBD2. With 8 bases clipped from V and 2 bases from J, the junction kept 11 bases outside the gene matches. CDR3 length equals 16 residues. The germline V gene encodes CDR1 MNHEY and CDR2 SMNVEV (reference sequence). The CDR3 region is CASGPRSGRYTDTQYF. The CDR3 DNA sequence: TGTGCCAGCGGCCCTAGGAGCGGGAGGTACACAGATACGCAGTATTTT.

The chain links TRBV3-1 (or the pseudogene TRBV3-2) to TRBJ2-7, with 8 nucleotides matching TRBD1. This CDR3 comprises 19 residues. V lost 0 bases to trimming and J lost 3 bases; unmatched junction nucleotides: 16. The germline CDR1 and CDR2 sequences are LGHDT and YNNKEL (reference sequence). CDR3 protein: CASSQDFGFWDRTIYEQYF. In DNA form, the CDR3 reads TGTGCCAGCAGCCAAGATTTTGGCTTTTGGGACAGGACTATCTACGAGCAGTACTTC.

This chain connects TRBV10-3 to TRBJ1-2, with 7 bases that match TRBD1. Germline CDR1 ENHRY, CDR2 SYGVKD. This CDR3 has 13 residues. V dropped 7 bases and J dropped 0; count of bases not matched to a gene: 2. In DNA, the CDR3 is TGTGCCATCACCCAGGGGGCTAACTATGGCTACACCTTC. Its translation is CAITQGANYGYTF.

The CDR3 loop reads CASSLAGVYYNSPLHF. The CDR3 nucleotides are TGCGCCAGCAGCTTAGCAGGGGTATACTATAATTCACCCCTCCACTTT. The V call is TRBV5-1, the J call TRBJ1-6; tentative D call: TRBD1 (6 bases). The CDR3 length is 16 residues. Germline CDR1 SGHRS, CDR2 YFSETQ. Deletions cut 2 bases from V and 3 bases from J, with 12 bases between.

The chain recombines TRBV11-2 with TRBJ2-1; 7 positions agree with TRBD2. Germline lookup yields CDR1 SGHAT and CDR2 FQNNGV. The CDR3 runs to 14 residues. V shed 0 bases and J 6 bases; nucleotides not matched to a gene: 2. The DNA of the CDR3 is TGTGCCAGCAGCTTAGATGGGAGGGCCAATGAGCAGTTCTTC. Its protein product is CASSLDGRANEQFF.

This clone was picked up one time. The genes are TRBV7-9 and TRBJ1-1; D is unresolved. CDR1 is SEHNR and CDR2 is FQNEAQ in the germline V gene (reference sequence). The V end lost 6 bases, the J end lost 3 bases, and 17 bases lay between the germline ends. The CDR3 extends over 15 amino acids. The CDR3, as DNA: TGTGCCAGCAGTTATCCCGGGAACGGCCACACTGAAGCTTTCTTT. Protein product: CASSYPGNGHTEAFF. Together with reference TRBV7-9 and TRBJ1-1, the CDR3 gives the full variable domain: DTGVSQNPRHKITKRGQNVTFRCDPISEHNRLYWYRQTLGQGPEFLTYFQNEAQLEKSRLLSDRFSAERPKGSFSTLEIQRTEQGDSAMYLCASSYPGNGHTEAFFGQGTRLTVV.

This clone occurred once. V is TRBV5-8 and J is TRBJ1-2; 8 nucleotides align to TRBD1. Germline CDR1 and CDR2: SGHTS and YDEGEE. V lost 4 bases, J lost 7 bases, and 15 bases stayed unmatched. The CDR3 sequence is 16 residues long. CDR3 sequence: CASSPTGTGLMGGYTF. In DNA, the CDR3 is TGTGCCAGCAGCCCTACCGGGACAGGCTTGATGGGTGGCTACACCTTC.

Remarks on this clone: The same CDR3 also results from other DNA sequences found in this sample. This sequence joins TRBV30 and TRBJ1-2; possible D gene TRBD1, 6 bases. CDR1 and CDR2 (germline): GTSNPN, SVGIG (reference sequence). V was shortened by 2 bases and J by 4 bases, with 11 bases between the two germline ends. This CDR3 comprises 13 residues. The DNA for the CDR3 is TGTGCCTGGAGTCCCGGACAGAGCTATGGCTACACCTTC. It yields the protein CAWSPGQSYGYTF.